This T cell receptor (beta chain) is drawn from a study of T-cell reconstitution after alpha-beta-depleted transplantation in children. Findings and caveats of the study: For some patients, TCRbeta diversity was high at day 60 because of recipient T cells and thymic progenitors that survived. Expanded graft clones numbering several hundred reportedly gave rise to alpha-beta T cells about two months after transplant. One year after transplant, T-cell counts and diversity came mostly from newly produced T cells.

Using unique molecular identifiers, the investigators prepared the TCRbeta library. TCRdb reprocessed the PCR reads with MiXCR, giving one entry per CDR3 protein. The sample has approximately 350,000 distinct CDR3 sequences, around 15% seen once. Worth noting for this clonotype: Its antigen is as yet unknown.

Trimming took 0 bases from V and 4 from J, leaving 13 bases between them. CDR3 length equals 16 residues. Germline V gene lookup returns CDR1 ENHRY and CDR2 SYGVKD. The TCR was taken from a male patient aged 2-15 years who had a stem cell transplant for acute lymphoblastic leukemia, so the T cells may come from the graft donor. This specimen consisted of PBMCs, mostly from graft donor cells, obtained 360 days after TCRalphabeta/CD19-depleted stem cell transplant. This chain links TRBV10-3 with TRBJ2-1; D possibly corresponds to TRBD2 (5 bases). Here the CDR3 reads CAISESKPGFYNEQFF. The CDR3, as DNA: TGTGCCATCAGTGAGTCGAAACCGGGGTTTTACAATGAGCAGTTCTTC.